Following are 20 T cell receptor beta chains from one sample sequenced in a study of blood T cell repertoires in COVID-19. The protocol was immunoSEQ multiplex PCR, while the TCRdb copy is restricted to in-frame clones and leaves out a portion. Here the sample spans 310,000 or so clones, roughly 87% being singletons. What was sequenced was peripheral blood. These TCRs come from a man over 45 with active or convalescent COVID-19.

This chain links TRBV14 with TRBJ1-2, with a tentative D call TRBD1 (6 bases). The CDR3 loop spans 16 amino acids. V dropped 0 bases and J dropped 0 bases, with 11 bases sitting between them. The germline CDR1 and CDR2 sequences are SGHDN and FVKESK. CDR3 DNA sequence: TGTGCCAGCAGCCAAGACAGGGGAGTAGCTAACTATGGCTACACCTTC. Its protein is CASSQDRGVANYGYTF. Variable domain in full (rest from reference TRBV14 and TRBJ1-2): EAGVTQFPSHSVIEKGQTVTLRCDPISGHDNLYWYRRVMGKEIKFLLHFVKESKQDESGMPNNRFLAERTGGTYSTLKVQPAELEDSGVYFCASSQDRGVANYGYTFGSGTRLTVV.

In this sample, this clone turned up a few times. The chain combines TRBV30 with TRBJ1-1, with no clear D. V lost 2 bases, J lost 0 bases, and 10 bases lay in between. Germline CDR1 GTSNPN, CDR2 SVGIG (reference sequence). This CDR3 comprises 14 residues. CDR3 sequence: CAWSTILMNTEAFF. In nucleotides, the CDR3 is TGTGCCTGGAGTACTATACTAATGAACACTGAAGCTTTCTTT.

The genes are TRBV6-2 or TRBV6-3 and TRBJ2-2; maybe TRBD2 (5 bases). V lost 3 bases and J lost 0, with 17 bases in between. This CDR3 region has 18 residues. Germline CDR1 and CDR2: MNHEY and SVGEGT. The CDR3 region has the DNA TGTGCCAGCAGTTATGAAAGTAGCGCCCGAACGAACACCGGGGAGCTGTTTTTT. Encoded protein: CASSYESSARTNTGELFF.

V is TRBV7-2 and J is TRBJ2-1, with a tentative D call TRBD2 (6 bases). The germline V and J ends were trimmed by 6 bases and 10 bases, with 13 bases remaining between them. The CDR3 contains 12 residues. Germline CDR1 SGHTA, CDR2 FQGNSA. The CDR3 spells CASSLRETEQFF. As DNA, the CDR3 is TGTGCCAGCAGTCTCCGGGAGACCGAGCAGTTCTTC.

This clone was recorded a few times. V is TRBV5-6 and J is TRBJ2-5, with 10 bases fitting TRBD2. The junction had 4 bases not matched to a gene; V was cut back by 1 base and J by 1 base. The germline CDR1 and CDR2 sequences are SGHDT and YYEEEE. This CDR3 comprises 16 residues. CDR3 nucleotides: TGTGCCAGCAGCTTGTCGTCTAGCGGGGGCCAAGAGACCCAGTACTTC. This gives the protein CASSLSSSGGQETQYF.

The rearrangement links TRBV2 to TRBJ1-6; 8 nucleotides align to TRBD1. The germline CDR1 and CDR2 sequences are SNHLY and FYNNEI. Losses at the gene ends were 6 bases for V and 0 bases for J; bases not matched to a gene: 4. The CDR3 contains 16 residues. The CDR3 DNA sequence: TGTGCCAGCAGCGGGGACAGGAGCTCCTATAATTCACCCCTCCACTTT. Residues: CASSGDRSSYNSPLHF.

The chain links TRBV2 to TRBJ1-1, with D perhaps TRBD1 (5 bases). V dropped 6 bases and J dropped 4 bases, with 9 bases sitting between them. This CDR3 contains 12 residues. Germline CDR1 reads SNHLY; CDR2 reads FYNNEI. The CDR3 loop reads CASRAGGTEAFF. In DNA form, the CDR3 reads TGTGCCAGCAGGGCCGGGGGCACTGAAGCTTTCTTT.

This clone was counted a few times. The chain is built from TRBV7-8 and TRBJ1-4, with 9 nucleotides matching TRBD1. This CDR3 comprises 14 residues. V trimming: 7 bases; J trimming: 7 bases; junction bases outside the gene matches: 7. The V gene's germline CDR1 is SGHVS and CDR2 FQNEAQ. The CDR3 here is CASTNRGRREKLFF. The CDR3 nucleotides read TGTGCCAGCACGAACAGGGGGCGACGTGAAAAACTGTTTTTT.

The rearrangement uses TRBV6-2 or TRBV6-3 and TRBJ2-7; 10 positions match TRBD1. Germline V gene sequence: CDR1 MNHEY, CDR2 SVGEGT. The CDR3 is made up of 13 amino acids. Germline trimming cut 5 bases from V and 8 bases from J; bases unmatched to any gene: 6. CDR3 sequence reads: CASSTGTGAQQYF. The CDR3 nucleotides read TGTGCCAGCAGTACCGGGACAGGGGCTCAGCAGTACTTC.

The V gene is TRBV4-2, the J gene TRBJ1-1; weak D call: TRBD1 (5 bases). Deletions cut 2 bases from V and 5 bases from J, with 12 bases between. The CDR3 spans 14 residues. Germline assignment: CDR1 LGHNA and CDR2 YNFKEQ. This CDR3 is CASSQSGGGTEAFF. The CDR3, as DNA: TGTGCCAGCAGCCAAAGCGGGGGGGGTACTGAAGCTTTCTTT.

This clone is a singleton in its sample. The chain couples TRBV28 to TRBJ2-5; 8 nucleotides match TRBD2. With 2 bases clipped from V and 4 bases from J, the junction kept 3 bases outside the gene matches. The CDR3 totals 14 residues. CDR1 and CDR2 (germline): MDHEN, SYDVKM. CDR3: CASSLITSGETQYF. CDR3 DNA: TGTGCCAGCAGTTTAATTACTAGCGGAGAGACCCAGTACTTC.

This clone was seen just once. DNA for the CDR3: TGTGCCAGCAGCTTGGTTGGACAGACATACGAGCAGTACTTC. Translated, it gives CASSLVGQTYEQYF. The gene calls are TRBV7-8 and TRBJ2-7, with a possible D match to TRBD1 (6 bases). The germline V gene has CDR1 SGHVS and CDR2 FQNEAQ. The CDR3 runs to 14 residues. Trimming left V 3 bases short and J 4 bases short, with 13 bases between.

V usage is TRBV4-1 and J usage is TRBJ2-7; D is unclear. The V end lost 0 bases, the J end lost 0 bases, and 12 bases lay between the germline ends. CDR3 size: 16 residues. Per germline, CDR1 MGHRA and CDR2 YSYEKL. The CDR3 nucleotides read TGCGCCAGCAGCCAAGATCCCGGTCTCTACTCCTACGAGCAGTACTTC. This gives the protein CASSQDPGLYSYEQYF.

The chain is built from TRBV9 and TRBJ2-1; perhaps TRBD2 as D (5 bases). Germline lookup yields CDR1 SGDLS and CDR2 YYNGEE. The CDR3 has 15 residues. Trimming pared 0 bases from V and 3 bases from J, leaving 10 bases between. The CDR3 coding sequence is TGTGCCAGCAGCGTAGTCGGGGAGCTCTACAATGAGCAGTTCTTC. Translated, it gives CASSVVGELYNEQFF. Full variable domain (outside the CDR3, taken from reference TRBV9 and TRBJ2-1): DSGVTQTPKHLITATGQRVTLRCSPRSGDLSVYWYQQSLDQGLQFLIQYYNGEERAKGNILERFSAQQFPDLHSELNLSSLELGDSALYFCASSVVGELYNEQFFGPGTRLTVL.

CDR3 sequence reads: CASSLALLAGESTDTQYF. The CDR3 DNA reads as TGCGCCAGCAGCTTGGCCCTATTAGCGGGGGAGAGCACAGATACGCAGTATTTT. The genes are TRBV5-1 and TRBJ2-3; 9 positions match TRBD2. This CDR3 is built from 18 residues. Germline values: CDR1 SGHRS, CDR2 YFSETQ. V dropped 0 bases and J dropped 0; count of bases not matched to a gene: 8.

The chain links TRBV6-2 or TRBV6-3 to TRBJ2-7; perhaps TRBD1 as D (5 bases). Trimming took off 0 bases at V and 0 bases at J, with 15 bases between the two ends. The germline gives CDR1 MNHEY, CDR2 SVGEGT. The CDR3 length is 17 residues. The CDR3 nucleotides read TGTGCCAGCAGTTACTCCCATTTTACAGGTTTCTCCTACGAGCAGTACTTC. Translated, it gives CASSYSHFTGFSYEQYF.

The chain combines TRBV29-1 with TRBJ1-4; the D gene is possibly TRBD1 (5 bases). This CDR3 region has 14 residues. Trimming stripped 6 bases from V and 0 bases from J, with 11 bases between. Germline CDR1 reads SQVTM; CDR2 reads ANQGSEA. In DNA, the CDR3 is TGCAGCGTGGGGCAGATTCCAACTAATGAAAAACTGTTTTTT. This codes for CSVGQIPTNEKLFF.

The chain recombines TRBV2 with TRBJ2-3, with TRBD2 matching over 14 bases. The CDR3 contains 16 residues. Losses at the gene ends were 6 bases for V and 3 bases for J; bases not matched to a gene: 5. Per the germline V gene, CDR1 is SNHLY and CDR2 is FYNNEI. Here the CDR3 DNA reads TGTGCCAGCAGCCCAGGGACTAGCGGGAGAACAGATACGCAGTATTTT. Protein product: CASSPGTSGRTDTQYF.

This chain connects TRBV6-5 to TRBJ1-2; D might be TRBD1 (5 bases). V was pared by 7 bases and J by 5 bases, with 17 bases between. The germline V gene has CDR1 MNHEY and CDR2 SVGAGI. CDR3 length: 14 residues. CDR3: CASTQPGVYYGYTF. The CDR3 DNA sequence: TGTGCCAGCACCCAACCGGGGGTCTATTATGGCTACACCTTC.

The chain carries TRBV29-1 and TRBJ2-1; D might be TRBD2 (5 bases). V was cut by 4 bases and J by 4 bases, with 14 bases left in between. Per the germline V gene, CDR1 is SQVTM and CDR2 is ANQGSEA. This CDR3 region has 14 residues. The CDR3 DNA reads TGCAGCGTTGTCGGGCTAGCCCAATACAATGAGCAGTTCTTC. It specifies CSVVGLAQYNEQFF.